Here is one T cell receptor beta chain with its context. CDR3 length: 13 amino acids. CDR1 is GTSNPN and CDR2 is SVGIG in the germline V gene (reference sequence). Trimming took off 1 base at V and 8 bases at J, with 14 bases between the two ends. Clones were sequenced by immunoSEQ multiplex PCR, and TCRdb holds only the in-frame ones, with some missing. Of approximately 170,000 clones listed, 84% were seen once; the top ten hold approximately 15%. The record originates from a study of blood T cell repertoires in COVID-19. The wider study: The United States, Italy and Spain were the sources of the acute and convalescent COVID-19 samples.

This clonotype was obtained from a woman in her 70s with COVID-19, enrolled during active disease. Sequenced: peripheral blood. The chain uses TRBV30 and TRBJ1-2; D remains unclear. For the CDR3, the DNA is TGTGCCTGGAGTGGACATATCTCGGAAGGCTACACCTTC. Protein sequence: CAWSGHISEGYTF.